This is a list of T cell receptor beta chains from one sample in a study of T cell responses to AZD1222 COVID-19 vaccine. Produced via immunoSEQ multiplex PCR; TCRdb's table is partial and in-frame only. Here the sample spans some 130,000 clones, 93% being singletons. Sample: peripheral blood, taken on day 0 of AZD1222 vaccination. The receptor set was obtained from an adult in good health. Each CDR3 is given with its conserved first and last residue. The order of the fields is D gene, J gene, clone size, V gene, CDR3 protein, CDR3 DNA. A D gene is named only where the DNA matches it firmly. Not every row has a clone size; where given, it reads once, few, many or a size class.

D gene: NA
J gene: TRBJ1-5
clone size: NA
V gene: TRBV19
CDR3 protein: CATCRTFSNQPQHF
CDR3 DNA: TGTGCCACCTGCAGAACGTTTAGCAATCAGCCCCAGCATTTT

D gene: TRBD1
J gene: TRBJ1-1
clone size: NA
V gene: TRBV19
CDR3 protein: CASRASTGASTEAFF
CDR3 DNA: TGTGCCAGTAGGGCATCCACAGGGGCCTCCACTGAAGCTTTCTTT

D gene: NA
J gene: TRBJ2-2
clone size: NA
V gene: TRBV11-2
CDR3 protein: CASSLGVLFAGELFF
CDR3 DNA: TGTGCCAGCAGCTTAGGCGTGCTGTTTGCCGGGGAGCTGTTTTTT

D gene: NA
J gene: TRBJ2-3
clone size: NA
V gene: TRBV24-1
CDR3 protein: CATSDSLRGPSTDTQYF
CDR3 DNA: TGTGCCACCAGTGATTCCCTTCGGGGGCCTAGCACAGATACGCAGTATTTT

D gene: TRBD2
J gene: TRBJ2-1
clone size: NA
V gene: TRBV6-4
CDR3 protein: CASSDFAGGPSYEQFF
CDR3 DNA: TGTGCCAGCAGTGATTTCGCGGGGGGGCCATCGTATGAGCAGTTCTTC

D gene: NA
J gene: TRBJ1-2
clone size: NA
V gene: TRBV19
CDR3 protein: CASTVNDYGYTF
CDR3 DNA: TGTGCGAGTACTGTGAACGACTATGGCTACACCTTC

D gene: TRBD1
J gene: TRBJ2-3
clone size: NA
V gene: TRBV11-2
CDR3 protein: CASSLGTPTGVEWDTQYF
CDR3 DNA: TGTGCCAGCAGCTTAGGTACCCCGACAGGGGTTGAGTGGGATACGCAGTATTTT

D gene: NA
J gene: TRBJ2-3
clone size: NA
V gene: TRBV5-1
CDR3 protein: CASRLGQTTDTQYF
CDR3 DNA: TGCGCCAGCAGATTAGGACAGACCACAGATACGCAGTATTTT

D gene: NA
J gene: TRBJ2-3
clone size: NA
V gene: TRBV10-3
CDR3 protein: CAIISQGTQYF
CDR3 DNA: TGTGCCATCATTTCCCAGGGAACGCAGTATTTT

D gene: NA
J gene: TRBJ1-2
clone size: NA
V gene: TRBV7-3
CDR3 protein: CASSLGPGNYGYTF
CDR3 DNA: TGTGCCAGCAGCTTAGGACCAGGGAATTATGGCTACACCTTC

D gene: NA
J gene: TRBJ2-7
clone size: NA
V gene: TRBV6-1
CDR3 protein: CASSEVRTPPEQYF
CDR3 DNA: TGTGCCAGCAGTGAAGTTAGGACACCACCCGAGCAGTACTTC

D gene: NA
J gene: TRBJ1-3
clone size: NA
V gene: TRBV6-1
CDR3 protein: CASSELDLSGNTIYF
CDR3 DNA: TGTGCCAGCAGTGAATTGGACCTCTCTGGAAACACCATATATTTT

D gene: NA
J gene: TRBJ1-6
clone size: NA
V gene: TRBV6-6
CDR3 protein: CASSYLVRNSPLHF
CDR3 DNA: TGTGCCAGCAGTTATTTAGTTAGAAATTCACCCCTCCACTTT

D gene: NA
J gene: TRBJ2-1
clone size: once
V gene: TRBV3-1/TRBV3-2
CDR3 protein: CASSRRTVQNEQFF
CDR3 DNA: TGTGCCAGCAGCCGTAGGACTGTACAAAATGAGCAGTTCTTC

D gene: TRBD2
J gene: TRBJ2-7
clone size: few
V gene: TRBV11-2
CDR3 protein: CASQLGTSGRGEQYF
CDR3 DNA: TGTGCCAGCCAACTAGGGACTAGCGGGAGAGGCGAGCAGTACTTC

D gene: TRBD2
J gene: TRBJ2-1
clone size: NA
V gene: TRBV30
CDR3 protein: CAGSTSERYNEQFF
CDR3 DNA: TGTGCCGGATCTACTAGCGAGAGATACAATGAGCAGTTCTTC

D gene: NA
J gene: TRBJ1-3
clone size: NA
V gene: TRBV2
CDR3 protein: CASSASDSGNTIYF
CDR3 DNA: TGTGCCAGCAGTGCGTCAGACTCTGGAAACACCATATATTTT

D gene: NA
J gene: TRBJ2-2
clone size: NA
V gene: TRBV11-3
CDR3 protein: CASSLRNTGELFF
CDR3 DNA: TGTGCCAGCAGCTTGAGGAACACCGGGGAGCTGTTTTTT

D gene: TRBD2
J gene: TRBJ2-1
clone size: NA
V gene: TRBV24-1
CDR3 protein: CATSDWGTSTNEQFF
CDR3 DNA: TGTGCCACCAGTGATTGGGGGACTAGCACCAATGAGCAGTTCTTC

D gene: TRBD1
J gene: TRBJ1-6
clone size: NA
V gene: TRBV7-2
CDR3 protein: CASSLGQGGSSYNSPLHF
CDR3 DNA: TGTGCCAGCAGCTTGGGACAGGGGGGTAGCTCCTATAATTCACCCCTCCACTTT

D gene: NA
J gene: TRBJ2-1
clone size: NA
V gene: TRBV19
CDR3 protein: CASTRQAAYNEQFF
CDR3 DNA: TGTGCCAGTACCCGCCAGGCCGCCTACAATGAGCAGTTCTTC

D gene: NA
J gene: TRBJ1-1
clone size: NA
V gene: TRBV7-3
CDR3 protein: CASRQQGKNTEAFF
CDR3 DNA: TGTGCCAGCAGACAACAGGGAAAGAACACTGAAGCTTTCTTT

D gene: NA
J gene: TRBJ1-2
clone size: NA
V gene: TRBV9
CDR3 protein: CASSGERHTF
CDR3 DNA: TGTGCCAGCAGTGGGGAGCGCCACACCTTC

D gene: TRBD1
J gene: TRBJ1-5
clone size: NA
V gene: TRBV5-6
CDR3 protein: CASSFRGLGNQPQHF
CDR3 DNA: TGTGCCAGCAGCTTCAGGGGGTTAGGCAATCAGCCCCAGCATTTT

D gene: NA
J gene: TRBJ2-2
clone size: NA
V gene: TRBV7-2
CDR3 protein: CASSRGTPGELFF
CDR3 DNA: TGTGCCAGCAGCCGCGGGACCCCCGGGGAGCTGTTTTTT

D gene: NA
J gene: TRBJ2-2
clone size: NA
V gene: TRBV12-3/TRBV12-4
CDR3 protein: CATSQLPGELFF
CDR3 DNA: TGTGCCACCTCTCAGCTGCCCGGGGAGCTGTTTTTT

D gene: NA
J gene: TRBJ1-2
clone size: NA
V gene: TRBV27
CDR3 protein: CASSFGGDYGYTF
CDR3 DNA: TGTGCCAGCAGTTTCGGGGGGGACTATGGCTACACCTTC

D gene: NA
J gene: TRBJ2-7
clone size: NA
V gene: TRBV19
CDR3 protein: CASSKIAGSYEQYF
CDR3 DNA: TGTGCCAGTAGTAAGATCGCAGGGTCCTACGAGCAGTACTTC

D gene: NA
J gene: TRBJ2-7
clone size: NA
V gene: TRBV7-9
CDR3 protein: CASSEDYEQYF
CDR3 DNA: TGTGCCAGCAGCGAAGACTACGAGCAGTACTTC

D gene: NA
J gene: TRBJ2-4
clone size: NA
V gene: TRBV7-2
CDR3 protein: CASSLTKKNIQYF
CDR3 DNA: TGTGCCAGCAGCCTGACCAAGAAAAACATTCAGTACTTC

D gene: NA
J gene: TRBJ1-3
clone size: NA
V gene: TRBV4-3
CDR3 protein: CASSQDRTGDSGNTIYF
CDR3 DNA: TGCGCCAGCAGCCAAGACCGCACAGGTGACTCTGGAAACACCATATATTTT

D gene: NA
J gene: TRBJ1-1
clone size: NA
V gene: TRBV4-1
CDR3 protein: CASSQEQGSWDTEAFF
CDR3 DNA: TGCGCCAGCAGCCAGGAACAGGGTTCATGGGACACTGAAGCTTTCTTT

D gene: TRBD1
J gene: TRBJ1-5
clone size: NA
V gene: TRBV19
CDR3 protein: CASRAGVQGAQPQHF
CDR3 DNA: TGTGCCAGTAGGGCCGGAGTTCAGGGGGCTCAGCCCCAGCATTTT

D gene: TRBD1
J gene: TRBJ1-6
clone size: NA
V gene: TRBV27
CDR3 protein: CASSSGQGTYNSPLHF
CDR3 DNA: TGTGCCAGCAGTTCGGGACAGGGGACTTATAATTCACCCCTCCACTTT

D gene: NA
J gene: TRBJ1-2
clone size: NA
V gene: TRBV12-3/TRBV12-4
CDR3 protein: CASSRDWDGYTF
CDR3 DNA: TGTGCCAGCAGCAGGGATTGGGATGGCTACACCTTC

D gene: NA
J gene: TRBJ1-4
clone size: NA
V gene: TRBV6-5
CDR3 protein: CASSYRGGDEKLFF
CDR3 DNA: TGTGCCAGCAGTTACCGGGGGGGGGATGAAAAACTGTTTTTT

D gene: NA
J gene: TRBJ2-7
clone size: once
V gene: TRBV6-6
CDR3 protein: CASSLTRVGDEQYF
CDR3 DNA: TGTGCCAGCAGTCTGACGAGGGTTGGGGACGAGCAGTACTTC

D gene: TRBD1
J gene: TRBJ1-6
clone size: NA
V gene: TRBV19
CDR3 protein: CASSIPGTGRSWF
CDR3 DNA: TGTGCCAGTAGTATACCCGGGACAGGGCGATCGTGGTTT

D gene: NA
J gene: TRBJ2-3
clone size: once
V gene: TRBV28
CDR3 protein: CASSPGTRAQYF
CDR3 DNA: TGTGCCAGCAGCCCAGGGACAAGGGCGCAGTATTTT

D gene: TRBD1
J gene: TRBJ1-2
clone size: once
V gene: TRBV18
CDR3 protein: CASTLPGQGVGGYTF
CDR3 DNA: TGTGCCAGCACGCTGCCGGGACAGGGAGTTGGCGGCTACACCTTC